This T cell receptor (beta chain) was found in a study of blood T cell repertoires in COVID-19. Across the whole study: Italy, Spain and the United States were the sources of the convalescent and acute COVID-19 samples. T cells, B-cell-depleted T cells, or PBMCs provided the cDNA or gDNA that served as material.

Original processing notes: Cell counts per sample came from amplifying reference gene primers. Sequencing was performed with immunoSEQ multiplex PCR; in TCRdb, only in-frame clones are kept and a portion is missing. V, J and clone size reflect that table, while D and trimming were determined from the DNA. The sample lists some 120,000 clones, 82% seen once, with over 10% in the top ten. The germline V gene encodes CDR1 SQVTM and CDR2 ANQGSEA. The CDR3 consists of 15 residues. Between the trimmed V and J ends, which lost 1 base and 0 bases, there was a span of 10 bases. The chain carries TRBV29-1 and TRBJ2-1, with D tentatively TRBD2 (6 bases). The sequenced sample was peripheral blood. The receptor was isolated from a human donor in a cohort sampled during active COVID-19. CDR3 sequence (DNA): TGCAGCGTTGAAGGGGACGGGAGCTCCTACAATGAGCAGTTCTTC. Its translation: CSVEGDGSSYNEQFF.